The sequence of this TCR beta chain was determined in a study of human T cells and chemical hapten exposure. This clonotype was observed a few times. Looked up from germline, CDR1 is LGHDT and CDR2 is YNNKEL (reference sequence). There are 14 residues in the CDR3. V was cut by 0 bases and J by 4 bases, with 9 bases left in between. TCRdb reanalysed the RACE reads using MiXCR and keeps one entry per CDR3 protein. The sample consists of approximately 50,000 distinct CDR3 sequences, more than 9.5% of them appearing once. Time point denoted: patch test 3, about 24 weeks after DPC sensitization. The sample's treatment: therapeutic diphenylcyclopropenone sensitization with weekly scalp DPC.

The V and J genes are TRBV3-1 and TRBJ1-1; D is ambiguous. The receptor was derived from a woman aged 40 to 55 with alopecia areata. Some clones in this sample may be carry-over from other donors' samples. The specimen comprised whole blood, sampled in connection with sensitization to the hapten diphenylcyclopropenone (DPC). As DNA, the CDR3 is TGTGCCAGCAGCCAAGAGACCGCATCCACTGAAGCTTTCTTT. Its translation: CASSQETASTEAFF.